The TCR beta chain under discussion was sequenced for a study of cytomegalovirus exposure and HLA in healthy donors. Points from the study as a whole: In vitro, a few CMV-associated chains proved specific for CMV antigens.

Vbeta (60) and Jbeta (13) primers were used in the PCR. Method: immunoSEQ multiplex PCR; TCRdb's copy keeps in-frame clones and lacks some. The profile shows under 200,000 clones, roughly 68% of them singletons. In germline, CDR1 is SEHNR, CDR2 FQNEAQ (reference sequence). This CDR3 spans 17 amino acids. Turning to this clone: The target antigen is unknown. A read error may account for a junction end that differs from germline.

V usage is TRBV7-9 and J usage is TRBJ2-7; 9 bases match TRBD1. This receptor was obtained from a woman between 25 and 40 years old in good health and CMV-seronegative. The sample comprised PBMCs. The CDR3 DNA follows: TGTTCCAGCAGCCGTACGATTCTGGGACAGGGTAGCCACGAGCAGTACTTC. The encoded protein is CSSSRTILGQGSHEQYF.